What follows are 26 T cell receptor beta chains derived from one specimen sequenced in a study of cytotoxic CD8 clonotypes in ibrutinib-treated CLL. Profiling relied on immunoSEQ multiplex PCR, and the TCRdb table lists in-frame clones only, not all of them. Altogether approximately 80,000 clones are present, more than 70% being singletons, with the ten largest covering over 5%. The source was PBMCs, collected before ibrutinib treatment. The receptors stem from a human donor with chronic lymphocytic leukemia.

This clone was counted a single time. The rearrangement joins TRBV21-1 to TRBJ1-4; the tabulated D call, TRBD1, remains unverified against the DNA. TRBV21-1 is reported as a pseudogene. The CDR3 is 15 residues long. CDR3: CASSAMDREEEKLFF. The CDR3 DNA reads TGTGCCAGCAGCGCCATGGACAGGGAGGAGGAAAAACTGTTTTTT.

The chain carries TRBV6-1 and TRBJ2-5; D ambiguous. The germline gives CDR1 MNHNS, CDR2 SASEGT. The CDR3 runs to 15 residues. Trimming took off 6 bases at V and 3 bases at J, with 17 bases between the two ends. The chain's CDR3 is CASRYAGLLKETQYF. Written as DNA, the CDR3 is TGTGCCAGCAGATACGCCGGGCTCTTGAAAGAGACCCAGTACTTC.

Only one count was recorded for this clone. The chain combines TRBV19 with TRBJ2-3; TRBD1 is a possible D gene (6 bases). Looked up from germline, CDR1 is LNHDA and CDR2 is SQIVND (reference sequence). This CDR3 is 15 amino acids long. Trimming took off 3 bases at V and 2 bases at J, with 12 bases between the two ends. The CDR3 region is CASSIVTGFTDTQYF. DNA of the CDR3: TGTGCCAGTAGTATTGTCACAGGGTTCACAGATACGCAGTATTTT. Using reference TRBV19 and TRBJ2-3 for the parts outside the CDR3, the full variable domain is DGGITQSPKYLFRKEGQNVTLSCEQNLNHDAMYWYRQDPGQGLRLIYYSQIVNDFQKGDIAEGYSVSREKKESFPLTVTSAQKNPTAFYLCASSIVTGFTDTQYFGPGTRLTVL.

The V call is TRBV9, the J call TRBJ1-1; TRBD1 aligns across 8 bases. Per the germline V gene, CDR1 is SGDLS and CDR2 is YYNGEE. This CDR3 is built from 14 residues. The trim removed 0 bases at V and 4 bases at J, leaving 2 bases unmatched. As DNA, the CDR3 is TGTGCCAGCAGCGTAGGACAGGGGCTCACTGAAGCTTTCTTT. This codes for CASSVGQGLTEAFF.

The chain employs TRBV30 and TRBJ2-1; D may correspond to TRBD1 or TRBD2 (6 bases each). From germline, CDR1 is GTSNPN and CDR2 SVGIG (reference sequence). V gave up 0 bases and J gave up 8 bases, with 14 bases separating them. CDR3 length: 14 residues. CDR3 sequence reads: CAWSVLLRGHEQFF. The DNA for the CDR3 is TGTGCCTGGAGTGTACTACTCCGGGGGCATGAGCAGTTCTTC. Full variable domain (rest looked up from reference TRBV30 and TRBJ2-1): SQTIHQWPATLVQPVGSPLSLECTVEGTSNPNLYWYRQAAGRGLQLLFYSVGIGQISSEVPQNLSASRPQDRQFILSSKKLLLSDSGFYLCAWSVLLRGHEQFFGPGTRLTVL.

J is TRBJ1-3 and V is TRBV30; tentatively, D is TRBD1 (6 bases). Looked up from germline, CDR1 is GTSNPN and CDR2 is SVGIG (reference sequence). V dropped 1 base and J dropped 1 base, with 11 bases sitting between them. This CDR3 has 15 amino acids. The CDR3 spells CAWSEQGFSGNTIYF. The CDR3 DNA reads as TGTGCCTGGAGTGAACAGGGTTTTTCTGGAAACACCATATATTTT.

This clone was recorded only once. As DNA, the CDR3 is TGCGCCAGCAGCCAAGTCTTCGGACAGGGGGCGTACGAGCAGTACTTC. Translating it yields CASSQVFGQGAYEQYF. This chain uses TRBV4-1 with TRBJ2-7; TRBD1 agrees at 11 bases. The CDR3 sequence is 16 residues long. CDR1 and CDR2 (germline): MGHRA, YSYEKL. V lost 1 base to trimming and J lost 4 bases; unmatched junction nucleotides: 6.

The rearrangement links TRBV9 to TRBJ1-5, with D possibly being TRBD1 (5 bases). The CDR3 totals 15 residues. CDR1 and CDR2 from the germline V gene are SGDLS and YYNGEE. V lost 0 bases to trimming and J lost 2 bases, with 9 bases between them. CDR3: CASSVGQGGNQPQHF. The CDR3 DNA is TGTGCCAGCAGCGTAGGGCAGGGCGGCAATCAGCCCCAGCATTTT.

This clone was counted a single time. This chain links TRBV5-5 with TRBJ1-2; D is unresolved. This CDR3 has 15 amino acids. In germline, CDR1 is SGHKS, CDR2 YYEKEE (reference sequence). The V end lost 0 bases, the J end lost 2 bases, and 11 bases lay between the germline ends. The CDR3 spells CASSLVADLNYGYTF. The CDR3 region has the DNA TGTGCCAGCAGCTTGGTGGCAGATCTAAACTATGGCTACACCTTC. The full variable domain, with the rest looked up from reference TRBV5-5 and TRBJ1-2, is DAGVTQSPTHLIKTRGQQVTLRCSPISGHKSVSWYQQVLGQGPQFIFQYYEKEERGRGNFPDRFSARQFPNYSSELNVNALLLGDSALYLCASSLVADLNYGYTFGSGTRLTVV.

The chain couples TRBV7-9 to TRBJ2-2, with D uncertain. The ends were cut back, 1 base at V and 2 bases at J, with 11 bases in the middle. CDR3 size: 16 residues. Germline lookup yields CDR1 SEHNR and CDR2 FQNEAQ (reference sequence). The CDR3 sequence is CASSLVWTDNTGELFF. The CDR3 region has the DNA TGTGCCAGCAGCTTAGTCTGGACGGATAACACCGGGGAGCTGTTTTTT. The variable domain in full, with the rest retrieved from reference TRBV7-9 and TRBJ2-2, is DTGVSQNPRHKITKRGQNVTFRCDPISEHNRLYWYRQTLGQGPEFLTYFQNEAQLEKSRLLSDRFSAERPKGSFSTLEIQRTEQGDSAMYLCASSLVWTDNTGELFFGEGSRLTVL.

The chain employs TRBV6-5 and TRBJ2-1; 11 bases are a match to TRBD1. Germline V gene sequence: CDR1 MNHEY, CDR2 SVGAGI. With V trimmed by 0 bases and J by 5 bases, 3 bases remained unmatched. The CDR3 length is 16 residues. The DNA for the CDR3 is TGTGCCAGCAGTTACTCCCGGACAGGGGGCAACAATGAGCAGTTCTTC. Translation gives CASSYSRTGGNNEQFF.

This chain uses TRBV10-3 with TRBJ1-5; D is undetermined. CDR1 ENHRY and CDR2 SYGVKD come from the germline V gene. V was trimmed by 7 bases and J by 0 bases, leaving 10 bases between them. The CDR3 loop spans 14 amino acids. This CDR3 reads CAIKADLSNQPQHF. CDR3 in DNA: TGTGCCATCAAAGCGGACCTTAGCAATCAGCCCCAGCATTTT.

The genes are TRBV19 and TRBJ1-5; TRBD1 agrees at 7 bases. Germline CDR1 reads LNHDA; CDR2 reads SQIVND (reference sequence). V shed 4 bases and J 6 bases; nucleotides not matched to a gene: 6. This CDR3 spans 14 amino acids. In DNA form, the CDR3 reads TGTGCCAGTAGTACGCGACAGGGTGTTCAGCCCCAGCATTTT. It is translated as CASSTRQGVQPQHF.

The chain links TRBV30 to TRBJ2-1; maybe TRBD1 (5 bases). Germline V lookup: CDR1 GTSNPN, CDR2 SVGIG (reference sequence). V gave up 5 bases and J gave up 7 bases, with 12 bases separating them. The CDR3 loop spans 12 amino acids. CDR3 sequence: CAWATSGNEQFF. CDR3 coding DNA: TGTGCCTGGGCGACTTCAGGGAATGAGCAGTTCTTC.

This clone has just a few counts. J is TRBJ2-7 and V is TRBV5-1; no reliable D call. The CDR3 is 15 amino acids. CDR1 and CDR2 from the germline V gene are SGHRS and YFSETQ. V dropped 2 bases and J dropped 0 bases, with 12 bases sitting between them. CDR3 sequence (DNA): TGCGCCAGCAGCTTTCTCCTCAAGAGCTCCTACGAGCAGTACTTC. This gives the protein CASSFLLKSSYEQYF.

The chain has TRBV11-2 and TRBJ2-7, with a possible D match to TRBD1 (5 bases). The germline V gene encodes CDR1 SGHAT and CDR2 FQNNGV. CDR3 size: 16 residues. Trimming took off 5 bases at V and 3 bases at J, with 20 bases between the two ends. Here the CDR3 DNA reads TGTGCCAGCAGCGTCCATGGTGCAGGGCTAGTCTACGAGCAGTACTTC. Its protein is CASSVHGAGLVYEQYF.

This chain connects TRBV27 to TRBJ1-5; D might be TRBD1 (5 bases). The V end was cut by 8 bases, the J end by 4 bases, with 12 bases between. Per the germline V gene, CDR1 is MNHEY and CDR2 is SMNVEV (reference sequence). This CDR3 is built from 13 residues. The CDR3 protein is CASSGTSNQPQHF. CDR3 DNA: TGTGCCAGCTCCGGGACTTCGAATCAGCCCCAGCATTTT.

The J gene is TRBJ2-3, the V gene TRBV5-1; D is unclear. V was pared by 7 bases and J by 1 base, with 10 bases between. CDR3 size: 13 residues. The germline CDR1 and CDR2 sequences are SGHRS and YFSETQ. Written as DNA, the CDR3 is TGCGCCAGCGGGTCCGCGGGCACAGATACGCAGTATTTT. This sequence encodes CASGSAGTDTQYF.

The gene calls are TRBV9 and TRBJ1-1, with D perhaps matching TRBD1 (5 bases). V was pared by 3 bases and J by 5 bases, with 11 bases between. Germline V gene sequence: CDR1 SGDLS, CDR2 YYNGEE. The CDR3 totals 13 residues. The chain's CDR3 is CASSAGGGTEAFF. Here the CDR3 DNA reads TGTGCCAGCAGCGCCGGCGGGGGGACTGAAGCTTTCTTT.

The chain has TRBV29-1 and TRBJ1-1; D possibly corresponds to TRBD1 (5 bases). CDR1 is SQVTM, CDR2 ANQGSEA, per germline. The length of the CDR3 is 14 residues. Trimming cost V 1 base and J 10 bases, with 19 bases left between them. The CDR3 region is CSVEASRVYMGAFF. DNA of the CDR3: TGCAGCGTTGAAGCCTCCAGGGTATATATGGGAGCTTTCTTT.

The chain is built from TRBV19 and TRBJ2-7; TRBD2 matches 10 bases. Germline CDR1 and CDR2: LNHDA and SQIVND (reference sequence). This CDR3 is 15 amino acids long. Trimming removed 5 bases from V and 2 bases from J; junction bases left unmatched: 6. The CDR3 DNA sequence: TGTGCCAGTAGTTCCTCGGGACTAGCGACCTACGAGCAGTACTTC. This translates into CASSSSGLATYEQYF. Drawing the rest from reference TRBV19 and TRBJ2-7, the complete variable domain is DGGITQSPKYLFRKEGQNVTLSCEQNLNHDAMYWYRQDPGQGLRLIYYSQIVNDFQKGDIAEGYSVSREKKESFPLTVTSAQKNPTAFYLCASSSSGLATYEQYFGPGTRLTVT.

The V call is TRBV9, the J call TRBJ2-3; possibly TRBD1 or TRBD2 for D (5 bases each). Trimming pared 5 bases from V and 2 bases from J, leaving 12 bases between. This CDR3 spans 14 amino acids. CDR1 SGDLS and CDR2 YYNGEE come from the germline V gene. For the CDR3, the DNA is TGTGCCAGCAGTGAGGGGAGAAACACAGATACGCAGTATTTT. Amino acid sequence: CASSEGRNTDTQYF.

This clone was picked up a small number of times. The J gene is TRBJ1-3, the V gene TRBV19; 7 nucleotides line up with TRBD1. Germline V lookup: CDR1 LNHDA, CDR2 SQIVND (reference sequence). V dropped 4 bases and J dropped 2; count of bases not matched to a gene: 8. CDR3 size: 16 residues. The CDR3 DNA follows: TGTGCCAGTAGTAACCAGGGGGGACAGCCTGGAAACACCATATATTTT. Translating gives CASSNQGGQPGNTIYF. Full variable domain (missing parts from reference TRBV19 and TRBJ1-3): DGGITQSPKYLFRKEGQNVTLSCEQNLNHDAMYWYRQDPGQGLRLIYYSQIVNDFQKGDIAEGYSVSREKKESFPLTVTSAQKNPTAFYLCASSNQGGQPGNTIYFGEGSWLTVV.

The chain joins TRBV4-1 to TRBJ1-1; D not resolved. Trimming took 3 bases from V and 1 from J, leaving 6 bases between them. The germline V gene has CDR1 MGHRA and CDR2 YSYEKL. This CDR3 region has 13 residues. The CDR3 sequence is CASSHRRNTEAFF. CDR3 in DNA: TGCGCCAGCAGCCATAGGAGGAACACTGAAGCTTTCTTT.

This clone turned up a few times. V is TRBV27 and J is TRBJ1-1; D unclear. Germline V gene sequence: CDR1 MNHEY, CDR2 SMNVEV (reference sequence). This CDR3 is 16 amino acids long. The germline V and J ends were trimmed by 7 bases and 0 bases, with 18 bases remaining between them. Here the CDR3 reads CASKPAGDYMNTEAFF. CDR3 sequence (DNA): TGTGCCAGCAAGCCGGCAGGCGATTACATGAACACTGAAGCTTTCTTT.

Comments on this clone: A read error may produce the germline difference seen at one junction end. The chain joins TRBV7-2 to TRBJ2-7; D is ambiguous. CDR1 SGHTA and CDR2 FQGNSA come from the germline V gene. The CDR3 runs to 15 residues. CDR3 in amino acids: CASSLLLWVSNEQYF. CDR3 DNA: TGTGCCAGCAGCTTATTGTTGTGGGTCTCCAACGAGCAGTACTTC.